The rows below give T cell receptor beta chains drawn from one sample of a study of blood T cell repertoires in COVID-19. Assay: immunoSEQ multiplex PCR; the TCRdb copy retains only in-frame clones and omits some. The sample includes around 220,000 clones, approximately 90% of them seen just once. The sample comprised peripheral blood. These receptors came from a man between 45 and 60 years old with acute or convalescent COVID-19. The conserved cysteine and the conserved F or W are not part of the CDR3 here. Clone size appears in some rows only: once, few, many, or a class for an expanded clone.

j_call	v_call	clone_size	cdr3_aa
TRBJ1-5	TRBV7-2	once	ASSLVAYQPQH
TRBJ2-2	TRBV9	.	ASSGDGTYTGELF
TRBJ1-2	TRBV4-1	once	ASSPTANYGYT
TRBJ1-1	TRBV7-6	.	ASTKTVERTEAF
TRBJ2-7	TRBV9	.	ASSEGDSRLGEQY
TRBJ1-2	TRBV7-8	once	ASSLRTGGTYGYT
TRBJ1-2	TRBV3-1/TRBV3-2	.	ASSPLLDRTTNYGYT
TRBJ2-1	TRBV19	.	ASGTLPGQSTYNEQF
TRBJ2-3	TRBV10-3	.	AITRDIADTQY
TRBJ2-4	TRBV5-5	.	ASSSGQAWVAKNIQY
TRBJ1-6	TRBV28	.	ASSLRQRDNSPLH
TRBJ1-2	TRBV29-1	.	SVYREDYGYT
TRBJ2-2	TRBV9	many	ASSPGTLSAGELF
TRBJ1-4	TRBV18	.	ASSPGPRRGEKLF
TRBJ1-1	TRBV29-1	.	SASTWAENTEAF
TRBJ1-4	TRBV2	.	ASSGTGATNEKLF
TRBJ2-2	TRBV11-3	.	ASSPWTGGGTGELF
TRBJ2-7	TRBV2	.	ASSGASYEQY
TRBJ1-1	TRBV5-1	.	ASSFTADRAGNTEAF
TRBJ1-5	TRBV19	once	ASSIVGGYSNQPQH
TRBJ1-2	TRBV5-1	.	ASSFAVSNYGYT
TRBJ1-1	TRBV6-1	.	ASSPEGLGGKAF